These 26 T cell receptor beta chains originate from one sample sequenced in a study of regulatory T cells in long-lasting Graves disease (dated by TCRdb to the early 2020s). The library was made by multiplex PCR. Reads for this sample came from an Illumina HiSeq 4000. To build TCR beta libraries, CDR3 regions were amplified by Arm-PCR using iRepertoire HTBI primers. TCRdb trimmed the raw reads at Q25, called clones with MiXCR and kept productive beta chains. Every CDR3 protein is listed once, alongside the most common genes and DNA of its rows. The table for this sample lists more than 300,000 distinct CDR3 sequences; around 15% of them were counted only once. Of the sample, 20% to 25% falls within the top ten clones. Read against the paper, the sample's time point label means: newly diagnosed GD, antithyroid drugs for less than 3 months. For both TCR sequencing and RNA sequencing, RNA was extracted from PBMCs using TRIzol.

The sequenced sample was peripheral blood mononuclear cells (PBMCs), obtained at new diagnosis, from a patient treated with antithyroid drugs. The receptors stem from a female donor with Graves disease.

This clonotype appeared many times. This sequence joins TRBV7-9 and TRBJ1-5; 7 bases map to TRBD1. The CDR3 has 17 amino acids. From germline, CDR1 is SEHNR and CDR2 FQNEAQ (reference sequence). J was trimmed by 1 base and V by 3 bases; bases with no gene match: 9. CDR3: CASSFGGQAMSNQPQHF. CDR3 sequence (DNA): TGTGCCAGCAGCTTTGGCGGACAGGCGATGAGCAATCAGCCCCAGCATTTT.

This clonotype was observed many times. The chain couples TRBV7-2 to TRBJ2-7; 7 bases are shared with TRBD1. The V and J ends lost 4 bases and 12 bases, in that order; junction bases with no gene match: 6. The CDR3 length is 11 residues. Germline CDR1 reads SGHTA; CDR2 reads FQGNSA. The CDR3 region is CASSSDRVAYF. Here the CDR3 DNA reads TGTGCCAGCAGCTCAGACAGGGTTGCGTACTTC.

This chain uses TRBV5-1 with TRBJ2-6; tentatively, D is TRBD1 (6 bases). Trimming removed 2 bases at V and 2 bases at J, with 8 bases between. Germline V CDR1 and CDR2: SGHRS, YFSETQ. CDR3 length: 15 residues. CDR3 loop: CASSFEGAGANVLTF. CDR3 sequence (DNA): TGCGCCAGCAGCTTCGAGGGGGCTGGGGCCAACGTCCTGACTTTC.

The V gene is TRBV11-2, the J gene TRBJ2-7, with D possibly matching TRBD2 (6 bases). Germline CDR1 reads SGHAT; CDR2 reads FQNNGV. Trimming took 5 bases from V and 2 from J, leaving 10 bases between them. The CDR3 runs 13 residues. The CDR3 nucleotides are TGTGCCAGCAGCCGACGACTAGCCTACGAGCAGTACTTC. Its protein product is CASSRRLAYEQYF.

The chain joins TRBV29-1 to TRBJ2-5, with 10 bases aligning to TRBD2. The V and J ends lost 4 bases and 5 bases, in that order; junction bases with no gene match: 13. Germline-derived CDR1 and CDR2 are SQVTM and ANQGSEA. The CDR3 sequence is 16 residues long. The CDR3, as DNA: TGCAGCGTTGCAGGGCTAGCGGGAGTGCTCGACGAGACCCAGTACTTC. Encoded protein: CSVAGLAGVLDETQYF.

The chain combines TRBV27 with TRBJ1-1, with TRBD1 as a possible D gene (5 bases). Germline CDR1 and CDR2: MNHEY and SMNVEV (reference sequence). The V and J ends lost 3 bases and 1 base respectively, with 9 bases between them. The CDR3 runs to 14 residues. Here the CDR3 reads CASSFGAPNTEAFF. The CDR3 DNA sequence: TGTGCCAGCAGTTTCGGGGCCCCGAACACTGAAGCTTTCTTT.

This clonotype was picked up many times. This chain connects TRBV13 to TRBJ1-3; weak D call: TRBD1 (6 bases). The CDR3 consists of 15 residues. V dropped 5 bases and J dropped 2 bases, with 13 bases sitting between them. The germline V gene has CDR1 PRHDT and CDR2 FYEKMQ (reference sequence). CDR3 sequence: CASSLQGWPGNTIYF. The DNA for the CDR3 is TGTGCCAGCAGCCTTCAGGGGTGGCCTGGAAACACCATATATTTT.

This sequence joins TRBV7-9 and TRBJ1-2; D gene ambiguous. V was shortened by 5 bases and J by 0 bases, with 28 bases between the two germline ends. Germline loops: CDR1 SEHNR, CDR2 FQNEAQ (reference sequence). The length of the CDR3 is 20 residues. In DNA form, the CDR3 reads TGTGCCAGCAGCCCGAGACGTGGGCCCGGACCCACCTCAGCTAACTATGGCTACACCTTC. This gives the protein CASSPRRGPGPTSANYGYTF.

This clonotype was observed many times. V gene TRBV27 combines with J gene TRBJ1-1; D is ambiguous. With 8 bases removed from V and 0 bases from J, the gap between germline ends came to 10 bases. The CDR3 is made up of 13 amino acids. Germline lookup yields CDR1 MNHEY and CDR2 SMNVEV (reference sequence). The CDR3 DNA follows: TGTGCCAGCGCCGGGCAGATGAACACTGAAGCTTTCTTT. Translating gives CASAGQMNTEAFF.

Comments on this clonotype: The junction departs from the called germline gene at one end, perhaps through a read error. This chain connects TRBV12-3 or TRBV12-4 to TRBJ2-1; 9 bases are a match to TRBD2. This CDR3 spans 15 amino acids. The CDR3 loop is CAGSFGGGAIDEQFF. The CDR3, as DNA: TGTGCCGGCAGTTTCGGCGGGGGGGCTATCGATGAGCAGTTCTTC.

This clonotype was seen more than once but under ten times. This chain links TRBV19 with TRBJ1-2, with 8 bases matching TRBD1. Germline trimming cut 6 bases from V and 4 bases from J; bases unmatched to any gene: 7. Germline loops: CDR1 LNHDA, CDR2 SQIVND (reference sequence). The CDR3 totals 14 residues. The CDR3 DNA sequence: TGTGCCAGTAGCACGGGACAGGAGTTCTATGGCTACACCTTC. Its protein product is CASSTGQEFYGYTF.

This clonotype was observed many times. This rearrangement joins TRBV6-1 to TRBJ2-1; 8 nucleotides agree with TRBD2. The CDR3 contains 15 residues. V lost 6 bases, J lost 3 bases, and 7 bases stayed unmatched. Germline-derived CDR1 and CDR2 are MNHNS and SASEGT. The CDR3: CASRNIAGFYNEQFF. CDR3 bases: TGTGCCAGCAGGAACATAGCGGGATTCTACAATGAGCAGTTCTTC.

The gene calls are TRBV2 and TRBJ2-1; 12 nucleotides align to TRBD1. The V gene end was trimmed by 2 bases and the J gene end by 9 bases; junction bases not matched to a gene: 11. The CDR3 contains 17 residues. Germline V gene lookup returns CDR1 SNHLY and CDR2 FYNNEI. The DNA of the CDR3 is TGTGCCAGCAGTGAACCGGAGGGGGACAGGGGGCGTCCTGAGCAGTTCTTC. Encoded protein: CASSEPEGDRGRPEQFF. Full variable domain (remainder filled in from reference TRBV2 and TRBJ2-1): EPEVTQTPSHQVTQMGQEVILRCVPISNHLYFYWYRQILGQKVEFLVSFYNNEISEKSEIFDDQFSVERPDGSNFTLKIRSTKLEDSAMYFCASSEPEGDRGRPEQFFGPGTRLTVL.

The CDR3 here is CAWSGQGEAQPQHF. The CDR3 bases are TGTGCCTGGAGTGGACAGGGAGAAGCTCAGCCCCAGCATTTT. J is TRBJ1-5 and V is TRBV30; 7 nucleotides agree with TRBD1. Germline V gene sequence: CDR1 GTSNPN, CDR2 SVGIG (reference sequence). This CDR3 region has 14 residues. J gave up 6 bases and V 1 base, and 6 bases lay outside the gene matches. Looking up the rest from reference TRBV30 and TRBJ1-5 gives the full variable domain: SQTIHQWPATLVQPVGSPLSLECTVEGTSNPNLYWYRQAAGRGLQLLFYSVGIGQISSEVPQNLSASRPQDRQFILSSKKLLLSDSGFYLCAWSGQGEAQPQHFGDGTRLSIL.

A few counts support this clonotype. The CDR3 region is CASTSYGGSDTGELFF. In DNA form, the CDR3 reads TGTGCCAGCACCTCATACGGGGGATCGGACACCGGGGAGCTGTTTTTT. The chain joins TRBV3-1 to TRBJ2-2, with a weak D call TRBD2 (6 bases). Trimming pared 7 bases from V and 3 bases from J, leaving 18 bases between. CDR3 length: 16 amino acids. Per germline, CDR1 LGHDT and CDR2 YNNKEL (reference sequence).

The table lists this clonotype with many counts. The chain recombines TRBV12-3 or TRBV12-4 with TRBJ2-2; unclear D gene. This CDR3 has 14 amino acids. Trimming left V 3 bases short and J 6 bases short, with 11 bases between. The DNA for the CDR3 is TGTGCCAGCAGTTTTAGCCGGGCCGCCGGGGAGCTGTTTTTT. It encodes CASSFSRAAGELFF.

The chain uses TRBV20-1 and TRBJ1-1; 7 bases align to TRBD1. J lost 5 bases, V lost 6 bases, and 12 bases had no gene match. This CDR3 comprises 14 residues. Germline CDR1 and CDR2: DFQATT and SNEGSKA (reference sequence). This CDR3 is CSATEDRVDTEAFF. CDR3 nucleotide sequence: TGCAGTGCGACAGAAGACAGGGTGGATACTGAAGCTTTCTTT.

The sample holds many counts of this clonotype. V and J are TRBV27 and TRBJ2-7, with D possibly being TRBD1 or TRBD2 (5 bases each). Trimming removed 5 bases at V and 2 bases at J, with 13 bases between. The CDR3 is made up of 14 amino acids. Germline lookup yields CDR1 MNHEY and CDR2 SMNVEV (reference sequence). The CDR3 loop reads CASSEPGRTYEQYF. CDR3 nucleotides: TGTGCCAGCAGTGAACCGGGACGGACCTACGAGCAGTACTTC.

This clonotype was recorded at least ten times. J is TRBJ2-1 and V is TRBV2, with 12 bases aligning to TRBD2. With 3 bases clipped from V and 5 bases from J, the junction kept 2 bases outside the gene matches. Germline V CDR1 and CDR2: SNHLY, FYNNEI. CDR3 size: 15 residues. CDR3 region: CASSERLAGDNEQFF. The CDR3, as DNA: TGTGCCAGCAGTGAGCGACTAGCGGGGGACAATGAGCAGTTCTTC.

In its sample, this clonotype was seen many times. The rearrangement links TRBV5-1 to TRBJ2-3; possible D gene TRBD2, 5 bases. V lost 4 bases, J lost 1 base, and 10 bases lay in between. The germline gives CDR1 SGHRS, CDR2 YFSETQ. The CDR3 loop spans 14 amino acids. CDR3 sequence reads: CASSPEEGTDTQYF. The CDR3 bases are TGCGCCAGCAGCCCGGAGGAGGGCACAGATACGCAGTATTTT.

This clonotype was found many times. The chain is built from TRBV5-1 and TRBJ1-1; maybe TRBD1 (6 bases). V was trimmed by 3 bases and J by 1 base, leaving 10 bases between them. The germline CDR1 and CDR2 sequences are SGHRS and YFSETQ. The CDR3 loop spans 14 amino acids. The CDR3 bases are TGCGCCAGCAGCTATTCGACAGGGAACACTGAAGCTTTCTTT. Its translation: CASSYSTGNTEAFF.

This chain connects TRBV12-3 or TRBV12-4 to TRBJ1-2, with D perhaps matching TRBD1 (6 bases). This CDR3 is built from 13 residues. The V end was cut by 6 bases, the J end by 10 bases, with 18 bases between. The CDR3: CASSTGTGAIYTF. DNA for the CDR3: TGTGCCAGCAGCACCGGGACGGGGGCAATCTACACCTTC.

This clonotype was recorded many times. The V call is TRBV6-1, the J call TRBJ2-5, with TRBD2 identical over 8 bases. The V segment lost 5 bases and the J segment 1 base; nucleotides outside the gene matches: 15. This CDR3 spans 18 amino acids. The germline V gene has CDR1 MNHNS and CDR2 SASEGT. In DNA form, the CDR3 reads TGTGCCAGCAGTCGACCGGGACTAGACCTATTCGCCCAAGAGACCCAGTACTTC. It codes for CASSRPGLDLFAQETQYF.

The sample holds a few counts of this clonotype. The chain employs TRBV4-1 and TRBJ1-3, with 8 bases identical to TRBD1. Germline V gene data show CDR1 as MGHRA and CDR2 as YSYEKL. V was pared by 1 base and J by 1 base, with 3 bases of the junction left unmatched. CDR3 size: 16 residues. Here the CDR3 reads CASSQVRTGSGNTIYF. The CDR3 DNA sequence: TGCGCCAGCAGCCAAGTGCGGACAGGGTCTGGAAACACCATATATTTT.

This clonotype was counted ten times or more. The chain employs TRBV10-3 and TRBJ1-1, with D possibly matching TRBD1 (6 bases). The germline CDR1 and CDR2 sequences are ENHRY and SYGVKD. V lost 10 bases, J lost 0 bases, and 24 bases lay in between. CDR3 size: 17 residues. Written as DNA, the CDR3 is TGTGCCACCAGCCGGGACATAGGCCTGGGGATGAACACTGAAGCTTTCTTT. It specifies CATSRDIGLGMNTEAFF.

For this clonotype: This may arise from a read error, as a much more abundant clone is one base away. J is TRBJ2-5 and V is TRBV11-2; D is possibly TRBD2 (6 bases). The CDR3 contains 15 residues. From germline, CDR1 is SGHAT and CDR2 FQNNGV. CDR3 sequence: CASSLAGETGEAQYF. Here the CDR3 DNA reads TGTGCCAGCAGCTTAGCGGGGGAGACGGGAGAGGCCCAGTACTTC.